This entry is about one TCR beta chain. Original analysis: Amplification from reference gene primers served as the basis for estimated nucleated cell counts. The assay was immunoSEQ multiplex PCR, and TCRdb's table has in-frame clones only and misses some. D and trimming were read from the DNA, whereas the V and J calls and clone size are those reported in that table. The sample has some 400,000 clones, roughly 90% seen once. The source of the sample is a study of blood T cell repertoires in COVID-19. V lost 5 bases and J 14 bases, leaving 13 bases between the germline ends. This CDR3 has 11 amino acids. Germline CDR1 and CDR2: KGHSH and LQKENI.

The chain combines TRBV18 with TRBJ2-1; possible D gene TRBD2, 6 bases. The sample was peripheral blood. The clonotype comes from a man between 18 and 35 years old with active or convalescent COVID-19. The DNA for the CDR3 is TGTGCCAGCTCATACCGGGACTCCAAGTTCTTC. Encoded protein: CASSYRDSKFF.